Following are 18 T cell receptor beta chains from one sample sequenced in a study of blood T cell repertoires in COVID-19. Using immunoSEQ multiplex PCR, the repertoire was profiled, and TCRdb retains in-frame clones only, with some absent. The repertoire consists of approximately 130,000 clones, with roughly four fifths occurring once and the leading ten covering approximately 20%. The sequenced material came from PBMCs or T cells enriched from blood (not recorded which). The receptor set was obtained from a man aged 25 to 40 who had recovered from COVID-19.

This chain uses TRBV27 with TRBJ1-6; D is possibly TRBD1 (5 bases). CDR3 length: 13 amino acids. CDR1 is MNHEY, CDR2 SMNVEV, per germline (reference sequence). Trimming removed 8 bases from V and 10 bases from J, with 15 bases in between. The CDR3 here is CASGWGVRSPLHF. The CDR3 region has the DNA TGTGCCAGCGGGTGGGGGGTTAGATCACCCCTCCACTTT.

The V and J genes are TRBV5-4 and TRBJ2-3; D may be TRBD2 (5 bases). The length of the CDR3 is 14 residues. V lost 0 bases to trimming and J lost 8 bases, with 13 bases between them. Germline loops: CDR1 SGHNT, CDR2 YYREEE (reference sequence). The CDR3 loop reads CASSLVGSGGTQYF. CDR3 bases: TGTGCCAGCAGCTTGGTGGGGAGCGGCGGTACGCAGTATTTT.

This chain uses TRBV5-1 with TRBJ2-7; TRBD1 is a possible D gene (7 bases). The CDR3 loop spans 14 amino acids. Trimming took 3 bases from V and 2 from J, leaving 12 bases between them. The germline gives CDR1 SGHRS, CDR2 YFSETQ. The CDR3 sequence: CASSSGDSPYEQYF. In DNA form, the CDR3 reads TGCGCCAGCAGCTCGGGGGACAGCCCCTACGAGCAGTACTTC.

The rearrangement joins TRBV14 to TRBJ2-3; no clear D gene. Germline V gene lookup returns CDR1 SGHDN and CDR2 FVKESK. The CDR3 is 13 residues long. V was cut by 1 base and J by 9 bases, with 11 bases left in between. For the CDR3, the DNA is TGTGCCAGCAGCCAAGCCGCGACTGGGACGCAGTATTTT. Residues: CASSQAATGTQYF.

The chain carries TRBV4-1 and TRBJ2-1, with a tentative D call TRBD1 (5 bases). The CDR3 runs to 14 residues. V was trimmed by 0 bases and J by 10 bases, leaving 13 bases between them. Germline V gives CDR1 MGHRA, CDR2 YSYEKL. The CDR3 DNA reads as TGCGCCAGCAGCCAAGAGGGGCCCCTAAGGGAGCAGTTCTTC. This gives the protein CASSQEGPLREQFF.

The rearrangement uses TRBV5-1 and TRBJ2-2; D not resolved. Trimming stripped 0 bases from V and 0 bases from J, with 6 bases between. CDR1 and CDR2 from the germline V gene are SGHRS and YFSETQ. The CDR3 totals 15 residues. The CDR3 here is CASSLADTNTGELFF. Here the CDR3 DNA reads TGCGCCAGCAGCTTGGCCGACACGAACACCGGGGAGCTGTTTTTT.

This clone was observed a single time. V is TRBV6-5 and J is TRBJ1-2; 9 bases are shared with TRBD1. Losses at the gene ends were 10 bases for V and 7 bases for J; bases not matched to a gene: 16. This CDR3 contains 15 residues. CDR1 is MNHEY and CDR2 is SVGAGI in the germline V gene. As DNA, the CDR3 is TGTGCCACCAAAAGGGACAGGGATAATGCGGGTGGCTACACCTTC. Translated: CATKRDRDNAGGYTF.

The chain combines TRBV6-2 or TRBV6-3 with TRBJ2-5; TRBD1 matches at 7 bases. CDR1 is MNHEY, CDR2 SVGEGT, per germline. The CDR3 is made up of 15 amino acids. Unmatched junction bases numbered 11, after V lost 5 bases and J lost 5 bases. The CDR3 is CASSTTGLTGETQYF. DNA of the CDR3: TGTGCCAGCAGTACGACAGGCCTGACAGGGGAGACCCAGTACTTC.

DNA of the CDR3: TGTGCCAGTAGTCCTGCTAGCGGGGGAGCCTACGAGCAGTACTTC. It codes for CASSPASGGAYEQYF. The rearrangement uses TRBV19 and TRBJ2-7; 10 bases map to TRBD2. Germline CDR1 LNHDA, CDR2 SQIVND (reference sequence). The CDR3 runs 15 residues. The J segment lost 2 bases and the V segment lost 5 bases, leaving 6 bases of the junction unmatched. Combining the CDR3 with reference TRBV19 and TRBJ2-7 gives the whole variable domain DGGITQSPKYLFRKEGQNVTLSCEQNLNHDAMYWYRQDPGQGLRLIYYSQIVNDFQKGDIAEGYSVSREKKESFPLTVTSAQKNPTAFYLCASSPASGGAYEQYFGPGTRLTVT.

The V gene is TRBV3-1 (or the pseudogene TRBV3-2), the J gene TRBJ2-3; 15 nucleotides match TRBD2. The V gene end was trimmed by 1 base and the J gene end by 0 bases; junction bases not matched to a gene: 5. CDR1 LGHDT and CDR2 YNNKEL come from the germline V gene (reference sequence). The CDR3 consists of 19 residues. CDR3 bases: TGTGCCAGCAGCCAAGGTGGGACTAGCGGGGGGTTAAGCACAGATACGCAGTATTTT. It encodes CASSQGGTSGGLSTDTQYF.

This clone was counted only a few times. J is TRBJ2-1 and V is TRBV5-5; D uncertain. The CDR3 consists of 12 residues. V lost 1 base to trimming and J lost 7 bases, with 6 bases between them. From germline, CDR1 is SGHKS and CDR2 YYEKEE (reference sequence). CDR3 DNA: TGTGCCAGCAGCTTGAGCCTAAATGAGCAGTTCTTC. Translation gives CASSLSLNEQFF.

The chain carries TRBV5-1 and TRBJ2-2; 10 bases fit TRBD1. From germline, CDR1 is SGHRS and CDR2 YFSETQ. The ends lost 4 bases at V and 3 bases at J; junction bases unmatched: 6. The CDR3 loop spans 16 amino acids. The CDR3 sequence: CASSPVGTGDTGELFF. CDR3 nucleotides: TGCGCCAGCAGCCCCGTGGGGACAGGGGACACCGGGGAGCTGTTTTTT.

The chain is built from TRBV5-1 and TRBJ1-4; TRBD1 aligns across 9 bases. Germline V CDR1 and CDR2: SGHRS, YFSETQ. The J segment lost 7 bases and the V segment lost 5 bases, leaving 6 bases of the junction unmatched. The CDR3 consists of 14 residues. The CDR3 DNA is TGCGCCAGCAGGGCGACAGGGGGTAGTGAAAAACTGTTTTTT. Amino acid sequence: CASRATGGSEKLFF.

The V gene is TRBV14, the J gene TRBJ1-4; D gene ambiguous. The CDR3 sequence is 14 residues long. Trimming left V 2 bases short and J 6 bases short, with 10 bases between. CDR1 is SGHDN, CDR2 FVKESK, per germline. The CDR3, as DNA: TGTGCCAGCAGCCAATCCGGGTTGGATGAAAAACTGTTTTTT. Translation: CASSQSGLDEKLFF.

This chain links TRBV19 with TRBJ1-1, with 8 bases lining up with TRBD1. Losses at the gene ends were 3 bases for V and 5 bases for J; bases not matched to a gene: 14. Germline V CDR1 and CDR2: LNHDA, SQIVND (reference sequence). There are 17 residues in the CDR3. DNA for the CDR3: TGTGCCAGTAGTATCTTATGGGGAGACAGGGGAAGGACTGAAGCTTTCTTT. Protein sequence: CASSILWGDRGRTEAFF. Complete variable domain (other parts from reference TRBV19 and TRBJ1-1): DGGITQSPKYLFRKEGQNVTLSCEQNLNHDAMYWYRQDPGQGLRLIYYSQIVNDFQKGDIAEGYSVSREKKESFPLTVTSAQKNPTAFYLCASSILWGDRGRTEAFFGQGTRLTVV.

The CDR3 nucleotides are TGTGCCAGCCTGACAGGGGAAAATTCACCCCTCCACTTT. Its translation is CASLTGENSPLHF. The genes are TRBV2 and TRBJ1-6, with 8 bases aligning to TRBD1. Trimming cost V 8 bases and J 7 bases; bases outside gene matches: 4. The CDR3 spans 13 residues. From germline, CDR1 is SNHLY and CDR2 FYNNEI.

V is TRBV4-2 and J is TRBJ2-7, with TRBD2 identical over 7 bases. Per the germline V gene, CDR1 is LGHNA and CDR2 is YNFKEQ. The V segment lost 6 bases and the J segment 2 bases; nucleotides outside the gene matches: 16. The CDR3 totals 17 residues. The CDR3 DNA follows: TGTGCCAGCAGGCCCGATGGGTCCGCACGGGGGGCCTACGAGCAGTACGTC. Translated: CASRPDGSARGAYEQYV.

Written as DNA, the CDR3 is TGTGCCAGCAGCCAGCCGGGACAGGGGAACACTGAAGCTTTCTTT. This sequence encodes CASSQPGQGNTEAFF. The rearrangement links TRBV3-1 (or the pseudogene TRBV3-2) to TRBJ1-1; TRBD1 agrees at 9 bases. V lost 3 bases and J lost 1; bases outside the gene matches: 3. This CDR3 has 15 residues. Germline-derived CDR1 and CDR2 are LGHDT and YNNKEL (reference sequence).